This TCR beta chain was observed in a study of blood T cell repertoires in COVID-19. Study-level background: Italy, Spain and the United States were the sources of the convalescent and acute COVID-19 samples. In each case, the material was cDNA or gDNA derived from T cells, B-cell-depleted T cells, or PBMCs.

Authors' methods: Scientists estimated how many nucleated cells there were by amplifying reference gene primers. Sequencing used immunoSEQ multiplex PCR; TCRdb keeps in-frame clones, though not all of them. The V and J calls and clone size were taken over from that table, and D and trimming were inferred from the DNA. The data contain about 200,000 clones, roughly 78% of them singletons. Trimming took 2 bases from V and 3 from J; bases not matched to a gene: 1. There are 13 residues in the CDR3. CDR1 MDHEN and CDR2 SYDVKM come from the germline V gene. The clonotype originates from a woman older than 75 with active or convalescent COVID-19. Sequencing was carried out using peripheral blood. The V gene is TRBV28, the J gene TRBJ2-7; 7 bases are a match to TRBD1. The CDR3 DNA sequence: TGTGCCAGCAGTTTAGGACAGGTCTACGAGCAGTACTTC. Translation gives CASSLGQVYEQYF.